These 21 T cell receptor beta chains were all obtained from the same sample, sequenced in a study of early T cells in non-severe SARS-CoV-2 infection. TCRdb reprocessed the 5' RACE reads with MiXCR, giving one entry per CDR3 protein. Here the sample spans tens of thousands of distinct CDR3 sequences, around 11% being singletons. The sample was whole blood, taken at baseline. The receptors were gathered from an adult who was a healthcare worker with PCR-confirmed SARS-CoV-2 infection or an uninfected control (not recorded which).

In this sample, this clonotype turned up many times. The chain joins TRBV11-2 to TRBJ1-4, with D possibly matching TRBD1 (6 bases). The CDR3 has 15 amino acids. The V gene's germline CDR1 is SGHAT and CDR2 FQNNGV. Trimming pared 1 base from V and 0 bases from J, leaving 6 bases between. The CDR3, as DNA: TGTGCCAGCAGCTTAGGGACAGCAACTAATGAAAAACTGTTTTTT. Amino acids: CASSLGTATNEKLFF.

In its sample, this clonotype was seen a few times. CDR3 sequence reads: CASSAGASGLRTDTQYF. The CDR3 coding sequence is TGTGCCAGCAGCGCCGGGGCTAGCGGGCTCCGAACAGATACGCAGTATTTT. The chain couples TRBV7-2 to TRBJ2-3; TRBD2 matches at 8 bases. V gave up 5 bases and J gave up 3 bases; unmatched junction bases: 13. Germline-derived CDR1 and CDR2 are SGHTA and FQGNSA. The CDR3 covers 17 residues.

In its sample, this clonotype was seen many times. This chain uses TRBV5-1 with TRBJ2-7; D ambiguous. The germline gives CDR1 SGHRS, CDR2 YFSETQ. The ends were cut back, 0 bases at V and 3 bases at J, with 16 bases in the middle. The CDR3 sequence is 16 residues long. The CDR3 here is CASSLVPETISYEQYF. CDR3 DNA sequence: TGCGCCAGCAGCTTGGTTCCCGAGACCATCAGCTACGAGCAGTACTTC.

The chain has TRBV28 and TRBJ2-4; 15 bases agree with TRBD2. This CDR3 comprises 18 residues. Germline V gene data show CDR1 as MDHEN and CDR2 as SYDVKM. The trim removed 5 bases at V and 0 bases at J, leaving 5 bases unmatched. The CDR3 reads CASSPGTSGGIAKNIQYF. Written as DNA, the CDR3 is TGTGCCAGCAGTCCCGGGACTAGCGGGGGGATAGCCAAAAACATTCAGTACTTC.

This clonotype appeared a few times. The rearrangement joins TRBV5-4 to TRBJ2-3, with 9 nucleotides matching TRBD1. CDR1 and CDR2 (germline): SGHNT, YYREEE (reference sequence). The CDR3 is 17 amino acids. J was trimmed by 0 bases and V by 4 bases; bases with no gene match: 9. The CDR3 is CASSPRTGVASTDTQYF. The CDR3 DNA reads as TGTGCCAGCAGCCCTCGGACAGGGGTGGCGAGCACAGATACGCAGTATTTT.

The CDR3 nucleotides read TGTGCCAGCAGCTTACCCCGGAGGACTAGCGGGGGCCAGAACTACAATGAGCAGTTCTTC. Its protein product is CASSLPRRTSGGQNYNEQFF. The V gene is TRBV7-2, the J gene TRBJ2-1; 13 nucleotides line up with TRBD2. The V gene end was trimmed by 2 bases and the J gene end by 3 bases; junction bases not matched to a gene: 13. Germline-derived CDR1 and CDR2 are SGHTA and FQGNSA. This CDR3 spans 20 amino acids.

At least ten counts were recorded for this clonotype. Here the CDR3 DNA reads TGTGCCAGCAGTGCCTCAGGGAGATCGGACAATCAGCCCCAGCATTTT. It translates to CASSASGRSDNQPQHF. V gene TRBV28 combines with J gene TRBJ1-5; tentatively, D is TRBD1 (5 bases). The ends were cut back, 5 bases at V and 3 bases at J, with 17 bases in the middle. This CDR3 comprises 16 residues. Germline-derived CDR1 and CDR2 are MDHEN and SYDVKM.

The chain couples TRBV7-9 to TRBJ1-2; 9 bases map to TRBD1. The CDR3 contains 15 residues. Germline values: CDR1 SEHNR, CDR2 FQNEAQ (reference sequence). The ends lost 1 base at V and 6 bases at J; junction bases unmatched: 6. CDR3 in amino acids: CASSLEPGTGHGYTF. CDR3 DNA: TGTGCCAGCAGCTTAGAACCCGGGACAGGGCATGGCTACACCTTC.

This clonotype has only one observation. The chain combines TRBV5-5 with TRBJ2-7; D uncertain. Germline CDR1 and CDR2: SGHKS and YYEKEE (reference sequence). Trimming cost V 1 base and J 2 bases, with 16 bases left between them. The CDR3 loop spans 16 amino acids. CDR3 DNA: TGTGCCAGCAGCTTGAAACTTGGGCCGTTCCCCTACGAGCAGTACTTC. Its translation: CASSLKLGPFPYEQYF.

V and J are TRBV3-1 and TRBJ2-3; D gene uncertain. Germline V gene lookup returns CDR1 LGHDT and CDR2 YNNKEL (reference sequence). The V end was cut by 4 bases, the J end by 4 bases, with 12 bases between. The CDR3 is 14 amino acids. CDR3 nucleotide sequence: TGTGCCAGCAGCCCCAGCCAGGCGGCAGATACGCAGTATTTT. It specifies CASSPSQAADTQYF.

This clonotype has more than one count but fewer than ten. DNA for the CDR3: TGTGCCAGCACCATCGCGGACTGGGCGGTCACCGGGGAGCTGTTTTTT. This sequence encodes CASTIADWAVTGELFF. V gene TRBV11-2 combines with J gene TRBJ2-2; maybe TRBD2 (5 bases). This CDR3 has 16 amino acids. Germline V gene data show CDR1 as SGHAT and CDR2 as FQNNGV. Trimming stripped 7 bases from V and 4 bases from J, with 19 bases between.

This clonotype was observed a few times. This rearrangement joins TRBV28 to TRBJ2-7, with D possibly being TRBD1 (5 bases). V lost 5 bases and J lost 1, with 15 bases in between. The CDR3 loop spans 15 amino acids. Germline V gives CDR1 MDHEN, CDR2 SYDVKM. Here the CDR3 reads CASSDVSAGSYEQYF. In nucleotides, the CDR3 is TGTGCCAGCAGTGATGTTTCGGCAGGGTCCTACGAGCAGTACTTC.

V is TRBV28 and J is TRBJ2-7, with TRBD1 as a possible D gene (6 bases). With 6 bases removed from V and 5 bases from J, the gap between germline ends came to 11 bases. Per the germline V gene, CDR1 is MDHEN and CDR2 is SYDVKM. The length of the CDR3 is 12 residues. DNA for the CDR3: TGTGCCAGCAGCGACAGGTCTCACGAGCAGTACTTC. Translated: CASSDRSHEQYF. Using reference TRBV28 and TRBJ2-7 for the parts outside the CDR3, the full variable domain is DVKVTQSSRYLVKRTGEKVFLECVQDMDHENMFWYRQDPGLGLRLIYFSYDVKMKEKGDIPEGYSVSREKKERFSLILESASTNQTSMYLCASSDRSHEQYFGPGTRLTVT.

The table lists this clonotype with a few counts. The rearrangement uses TRBV2 and TRBJ2-5, with D possibly being TRBD1 (7 bases). Trimming left V 2 bases short and J 2 bases short, with 12 bases between. CDR1 SNHLY and CDR2 FYNNEI come from the germline V gene. This CDR3 has 15 amino acids. CDR3 DNA: TGTGCCAGCAGTGAAATCAGGGGGGAACAAGAGACCCAGTACTTC. It translates to CASSEIRGEQETQYF.

The chain is built from TRBV12-3 or TRBV12-4 and TRBJ1-2; 10 nucleotides match TRBD1. V trimming: 6 bases; J trimming: 6 bases; junction bases outside the gene matches: 4. The CDR3 covers 13 residues. The CDR3 DNA reads TGTGCCAGCAGGGGACAGGGGCGAAATGGCTACACCTTC. Its translation is CASRGQGRNGYTF.

This clonotype was seen repeatedly, ten times or more. V gene TRBV7-9 combines with J gene TRBJ1-1; maybe TRBD1 (5 bases). Germline assignment: CDR1 SEHNR and CDR2 FQNEAQ (reference sequence). This CDR3 region has 13 residues. The V and J ends lost 1 base and 4 bases respectively, with 7 bases between them. The CDR3 is CASSLGGGTEAFF. The CDR3 DNA follows: TGTGCCAGCAGCTTAGGCGGGGGCACTGAAGCTTTCTTT.

In its sample, this clonotype was seen a few times. The CDR3 sequence is CASSTGQGSNEKLFF. In DNA form, the CDR3 reads TGCGCCAGCAGCACCGGACAGGGATCGAATGAAAAACTGTTTTTT. The rearrangement links TRBV4-3 to TRBJ1-4; 8 bases are a match to TRBD1. The CDR3 is 15 residues long. CDR1 is LGHNA, CDR2 YSLEER, per germline. The V and J ends lost 5 bases and 5 bases, in that order; junction bases with no gene match: 7.

The chain recombines TRBV7-9 with TRBJ1-4; D is uncertain. V was trimmed by 4 bases and J by 3 bases, leaving 12 bases between them. The CDR3 is 15 residues long. Per the germline V gene, CDR1 is SEHNR and CDR2 is FQNEAQ (reference sequence). CDR3 region: CASSSFGRSNEKLFF. CDR3 in DNA: TGTGCCAGCAGCTCCTTCGGGAGATCTAATGAAAAACTGTTTTTT.

This chain links TRBV4-1 with TRBJ1-1; no clear D gene. The germline gives CDR1 MGHRA, CDR2 YSYEKL. The CDR3 length is 15 residues. Between the trimmed V and J ends, which lost 2 bases and 2 bases, there was a span of 12 bases. The CDR3 sequence: CASSQILGSNTEAFF. Here the CDR3 DNA reads TGCGCCAGCAGCCAAATCCTGGGCTCTAACACTGAAGCTTTCTTT.

This clonotype has at least ten counts. This sequence joins TRBV9 and TRBJ1-1; weak D call: TRBD1 (6 bases). The CDR3 loop spans 17 amino acids. The V end lost 0 bases, the J end lost 0 bases, and 15 bases lay between the germline ends. Germline V lookup: CDR1 SGDLS, CDR2 YYNGEE. CDR3 region: CASSVDYLGAMNTEAFF. The CDR3 nucleotides are TGTGCCAGCAGCGTAGACTATCTGGGGGCCATGAACACTGAAGCTTTCTTT.

This clonotype showed up just a few times. This rearrangement joins TRBV28 to TRBJ2-1, with 11 bases that match TRBD2. The trim removed 3 bases at V and 5 bases at J, leaving 3 bases unmatched. Germline CDR1 and CDR2: MDHEN and SYDVKM. This CDR3 spans 15 amino acids. CDR3 nucleotide sequence: TGTGCCAGCAGTTTCCTAGCGGGGGGTAACAATGAGCAGTTCTTC. Translated, it gives CASSFLAGGNNEQFF.